The clone carrying this TCR beta chain was counted between two and nine times. This entry comes from a study of shared clonotypes between healthy human individuals. V shed 3 bases and J shed 3 bases, with 15 bases lying between them. This CDR3 has 16 residues. Germline assignment: CDR1 MGHRA and CDR2 YSYEKL. Here immunoSEQ multiplex PCR was the method, and the copy in TCRdb shows in-frame clones only, minus some. The table shows 2 million to 2.5 million clones, with approximately 93% occurring only once. The receptor's source is a young man in good health. Some clones in this sample may be carry-over from other donors' samples. Material: naive CD4+ T cells from PBMCs. The subset: CD45RA+ positively selected. The V and J genes are TRBV4-1 and TRBJ1-5; tentative D call: TRBD1 (5 bases). Written as DNA, the CDR3 is TGCGCCAGCAGCCACCGTTTGGGGGTAGTCAATCAGCCCCAGCATTTT. Its protein is CASSHRLGVVNQPQHF.